This T cell receptor (beta chain) was found in a study of blood T cells in healthy people across ages. V gave up 5 bases and J gave up 8 bases, with 8 bases separating them. The germline V gene encodes CDR1 SGHRS and CDR2 YFSETQ. The CDR3 runs 12 residues. The table lists this clonotype with a few counts. PCR was performed a second time for roughly 7 to 12 cycles using a sample-barcoded 5' primer and a J-beta primer mix. Each cDNA molecule carried a tag from a template-switch adaptor that contained 12 random nucleotides. In TCRdb, the 5' RACE reads were re-called with MiXCR into one record per CDR3 protein. Here the sample spans hundreds of thousands of distinct CDR3 sequences, roughly 25% being singletons. This sample was also put to use in a study of T cells of mothers and their children. In that study: Over 8 million TCR beta CDR3 reads were obtained from each mother, and some 3.1 million from each child. With unrelated pairs as the comparison, related mother-child pairs had a slightly higher overlap that was not significant.

The sequenced sample consisted of blood. The chain links TRBV5-1 to TRBJ2-6; TRBD2 might be the D (6 bases). The TCR comes from a boy aged 10-17 years in good health. For the CDR3, the DNA is TGCGCCAGCAGAGGGAGGACCAACGTCCTGACTTTC. This sequence encodes CASRGRTNVLTF.